These 5 T cell receptor beta chains were all obtained from the same sample, sequenced in a study of cytomegalovirus exposure and HLA in healthy donors. PCR was performed using 60 Vbeta and 13 Jbeta primers. Measured with immunoSEQ multiplex PCR; TCRdb has only the in-frame clones, and not every one. The data show 60,000 to 75,000 clones, around 74% seen once. The sample taken for sequencing was PBMCs. Every receptor here comes from a woman in her 30s in good health and CMV-seropositive.

This clone was counted between two and nine times. The chain is built from TRBV7-6 and TRBJ1-4; D not resolved. The V gene's germline CDR1 is SGHVS and CDR2 FNYEAQ. CDR3 size: 14 residues. V dropped 8 bases and J dropped 8 bases, with 18 bases sitting between them. CDR3 region: CASQGSIGREKLFF. The CDR3 region has the DNA TGTGCCAGCCAAGGGTCTATTGGGAGGGAAAAACTGTTTTTT.

The chain employs TRBV2 and TRBJ2-1; maybe TRBD1 (6 bases). Germline V gene lookup returns CDR1 SNHLY and CDR2 FYNNEI. Between the trimmed V and J ends, which lost 10 bases and 4 bases, there was a span of 8 bases. The CDR3 length is 11 residues. CDR3 region: CANGQYNEQFF. The CDR3 DNA follows: TGTGCCAATGGACAGTACAATGAGCAGTTCTTC. Combining the CDR3 with reference TRBV2 and TRBJ2-1 gives the whole variable domain EPEVTQTPSHQVTQMGQEVILRCVPISNHLYFYWYRQILGQKVEFLVSFYNNEISEKSEIFDDQFSVERPDGSNFTLKIRSTKLEDSAMYFCANGQYNEQFFGPGTRLTVL.

This clone was detected only a few times. The chain is built from TRBV5-1 and TRBJ2-3, with D uncertain. CDR1 is SGHRS and CDR2 is YFSETQ in the germline V gene. The length of the CDR3 is 14 residues. The V end was cut by 2 bases, the J end by 0 bases, with 7 bases between. Here the CDR3 DNA reads TGCGCCAGCAGCTTAATCCCTAGCACAGATACGCAGTATTTT. Translation: CASSLIPSTDTQYF.

The gene calls are TRBV2 and TRBJ1-5; TRBD1 matches 9 bases. The CDR3 has 14 amino acids. Per germline, CDR1 SNHLY and CDR2 FYNNEI. The V segment lost 4 bases and the J segment 7 bases; nucleotides outside the gene matches: 5. The CDR3 loop reads CASSGRTGEQPQHF. CDR3 coding DNA: TGTGCCAGCAGTGGCCGGACAGGGGAACAGCCCCAGCATTTT.

This chain uses TRBV28 with TRBJ1-2; D is uncertain. CDR1 is MDHEN and CDR2 is SYDVKM in the germline V gene. This CDR3 is built from 12 residues. V gave up 3 bases and J gave up 2 bases, with 4 bases separating them. The CDR3 bases are TGTGCCAGCAGTTTGGCAAACTATGGCTACACCTTC. Protein product: CASSLANYGYTF.